Below, 10 T cell receptor beta chains from the same sample are listed, as sequenced in a study of blood T cell repertoires in COVID-19 (TCRdb year 2020). The library came from the immunoSEQ multiplex PCR assay. This immuneACCESS table, as held by TCRdb, lists in-frame sequences with V and J called but not all clones. Of the missing ones, under half trace to an unresolved V gene in checked studies; the others have no known cause. The sample yields some 120,000 clones; 71% were counted once. The ten largest clonotypes hold roughly 0.86% of the sample. Sequences were obtained from peripheral blood. The receptors derive from a human donor with acute or convalescent COVID-19. The donor label of this sample is uncertain.

The chain recombines TRBV19 with TRBJ2-5, with 9 nucleotides matching TRBD1. With 0 bases clipped from V and 0 bases from J, the junction kept 17 bases outside the gene matches. CDR1 and CDR2 from the germline V gene are LNHDA and SQIVND (reference sequence). The CDR3 covers 21 residues. CDR3 DNA: TGTGCCAGTAGTATAGAGGGCCCCCATCTTCCGGGACAGGGACACCAAGAGACCCAGTACTTC. This encodes CASSIEGPHLPGQGHQETQYF.

This clone was seen a handful of times. The limits of the CDR3 on the DNA are not certain, so only TCRdb's listed CDR3 is given. The chain joins TRBV6-6 to TRBJ1-2. The CDR3 length is 14 residues, termini included. Germline CDR1 is MNHNY and CDR2 is SVGAGI (reference sequence). The CDR3 sequence is CASVPPQEGNGYTF.

The chain uses TRBV24-1 and TRBJ2-2; D unresolved. Trimming removed 12 bases at V and 1 base at J, with 11 bases between. Germline lookup yields CDR1 KGHDR and CDR2 SFDVKD. This CDR3 comprises 13 residues. The DNA for the CDR3 is TGTGCCTCAGGAAGAATGAACACCGGGGAGCTGTTTTTT. Translation gives CASGRMNTGELFF.

CDR3 loop: CASSSGTVYGYTF. In DNA form, the CDR3 reads TGTGCCAGCAGCTCCGGGACAGTTTATGGCTACACCTTC. J is TRBJ1-2 and V is TRBV7-2; 7 bases map to TRBD1. Germline V gene lookup returns CDR1 SGHTA and CDR2 FQGNSA. V was pared by 4 bases and J by 5 bases, with 4 bases of the junction left unmatched. The CDR3 is made up of 13 amino acids.

The V and J genes are TRBV6-6 and TRBJ1-4, with D perhaps matching TRBD1 (5 bases). Germline V lookup: CDR1 MNHNY, CDR2 SVGAGI (reference sequence). The V end lost 6 bases, the J end lost 8 bases, and 19 bases lay between the germline ends. The CDR3 has 15 amino acids. CDR3: CASRGREGPGEKLFF. The CDR3 DNA sequence: TGTGCCAGCAGAGGCAGGGAGGGCCCTGGGGAAAAACTGTTTTTT.

This clone showed up just a few times. V is TRBV11-2 and J is TRBJ2-3, with D maybe TRBD1 (6 bases). Germline V gene data show CDR1 as SGHAT and CDR2 as FQNNGV. The CDR3 extends over 16 amino acids. Trimming took 0 bases from V and 3 from J, leaving 13 bases between them. The DNA for the CDR3 is TGTGCCAGCAGCTTAGATTACGGCAGGGGAACAGATACGCAGTATTTT. Translating it yields CASSLDYGRGTDTQYF.

This chain links TRBV19 with TRBJ2-5, with 7 bases matching TRBD2. Per the germline V gene, CDR1 is LNHDA and CDR2 is SQIVND (reference sequence). The junction had 8 bases not matched to a gene; V was cut back by 6 bases and J by 1 base. The CDR3 contains 15 residues. CDR3 sequence: CASSRSGATQETQYF. CDR3 in DNA: TGTGCCAGTAGCCGAAGCGGGGCAACCCAAGAGACCCAGTACTTC.

The chain combines TRBV5-1 with TRBJ2-2; 8 nucleotides agree with TRBD1. There are 13 residues in the CDR3. The germline CDR1 and CDR2 sequences are SGHRS and YFSETQ. The ends lost 10 bases at V and 6 bases at J; junction bases unmatched: 8. DNA of the CDR3: TGCGCCGTGGGCAGGGGGCGATCCGGGGAGCTGTTTTTT. Residues: CAVGRGRSGELFF.

The CDR3 coding sequence is TGTGCCAGCAAGGACAGGGGGCGCGGTCTCACTGAAGCTTTCTTT. It translates to CASKDRGRGLTEAFF. The rearrangement uses TRBV28 and TRBJ1-1; 11 nucleotides line up with TRBD1. The CDR3 totals 15 residues. The V and J ends lost 7 bases and 4 bases, in that order; junction bases with no gene match: 8. Germline V gene lookup returns CDR1 MDHEN and CDR2 SYDVKM.

This clone was recorded a few times. V gene TRBV5-4 combines with J gene TRBJ2-5; D possibly corresponds to TRBD2 (5 bases). CDR3 length: 13 amino acids. With 4 bases removed from V and 4 bases from J, the gap between germline ends came to 11 bases. Germline lookup yields CDR1 SGHNT and CDR2 YYREEE (reference sequence). The CDR3 loop reads CASSEGLGETQYF. The DNA for the CDR3 is TGTGCCAGCAGCGAGGGTTTGGGAGAGACCCAGTACTTC.